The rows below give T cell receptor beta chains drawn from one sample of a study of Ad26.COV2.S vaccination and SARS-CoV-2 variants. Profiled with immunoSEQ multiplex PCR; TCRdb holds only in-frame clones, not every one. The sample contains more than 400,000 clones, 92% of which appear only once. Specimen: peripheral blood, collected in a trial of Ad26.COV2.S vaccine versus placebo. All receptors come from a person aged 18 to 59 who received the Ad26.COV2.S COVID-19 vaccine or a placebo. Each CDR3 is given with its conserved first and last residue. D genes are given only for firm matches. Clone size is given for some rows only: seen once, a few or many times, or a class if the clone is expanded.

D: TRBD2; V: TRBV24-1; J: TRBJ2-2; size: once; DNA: TGTGCCACCAGTGGGACTAGCGGCCCAAGCGGCACCGGGGAGCTGTTTTTT; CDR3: CATSGTSGPSGTGELFF
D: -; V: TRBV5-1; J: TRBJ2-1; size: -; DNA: TGCGCCAGCAGCTTGGGAAGTAGGGCGGGCAATGAGCAGTTCTTC; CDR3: CASSLGSRAGNEQFF
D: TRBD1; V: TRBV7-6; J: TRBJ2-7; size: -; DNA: TGTGCCAGCAGCTTAGCCCCGGGACAGGGGTACGAGCAGTACTTC; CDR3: CASSLAPGQGYEQYF
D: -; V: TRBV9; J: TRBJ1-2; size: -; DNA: TGTGCCAGCAGTGGAACAGGGTGGGTCTATGGCTACACCTTC; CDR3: CASSGTGWVYGYTF
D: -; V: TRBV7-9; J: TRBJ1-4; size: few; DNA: TGTGCCAGCAGCTTGAACACAGGGTTTGTAGGGGAAAAACTGTTTTTT; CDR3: CASSLNTGFVGEKLFF
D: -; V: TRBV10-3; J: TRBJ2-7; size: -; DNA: TGTGCCATCAGTGGGGGGGACACACCCTACGAGCAGTACTTC; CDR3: CAISGGDTPYEQYF
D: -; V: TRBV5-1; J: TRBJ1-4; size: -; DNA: TGCGCCAGCAGCTTGAAACCGGGGGCTACTAATGAAAAACTGTTTTTT; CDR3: CASSLKPGATNEKLFF
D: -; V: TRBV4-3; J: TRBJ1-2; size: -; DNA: TGCGCCAGCAGCGGTAGGGACTATGGCTACACCTTC; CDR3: CASSGRDYGYTF
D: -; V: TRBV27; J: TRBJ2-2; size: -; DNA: TGTGCCAGTTCCAAACGGGGGTACACCGGGGAGCTGTTTTTT; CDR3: CASSKRGYTGELFF
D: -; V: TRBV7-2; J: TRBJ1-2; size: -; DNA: TGTGCCAGCAGCCCTCCTTTTCGCCAGGGGATTAACTATGGCTACACCTTC; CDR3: CASSPPFRQGINYGYTF
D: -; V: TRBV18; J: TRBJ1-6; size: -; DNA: TGTGCCAGCTCACCAGGAACGACGCCCGCCTATAATTCACCCCTCCACTTT; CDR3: CASSPGTTPAYNSPLHF
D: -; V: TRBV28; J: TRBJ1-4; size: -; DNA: TGTGCCAGCAGTTTAATTCGGGGGCTAAGTAATGAAAAACTGTTTTTT; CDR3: CASSLIRGLSNEKLFF
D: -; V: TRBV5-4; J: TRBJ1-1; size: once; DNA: TGTGCCAGCAGCTTTTATCGACTGCAAGCTTTCTTT; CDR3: CASSFYRLQAFF
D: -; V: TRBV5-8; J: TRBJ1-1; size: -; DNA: TGTGCCAGCAGCCGGGCAGGTATCACTGAAGCTTTCTTT; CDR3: CASSRAGITEAFF
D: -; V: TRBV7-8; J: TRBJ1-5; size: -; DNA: TGTGCCAGCAATAACCAGGGTGTCAATCAGCCCCAGCATTTT; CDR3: CASNNQGVNQPQHF
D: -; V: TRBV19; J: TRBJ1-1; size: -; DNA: TGTGCCAGTAGTATAGATGGCACCCTGAACACTGAAGCTTTCTTT; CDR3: CASSIDGTLNTEAFF
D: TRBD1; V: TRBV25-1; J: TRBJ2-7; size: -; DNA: TGTGCCAGCACGCAGGGGGCAGGCGAGCAGTACTTC; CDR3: CASTQGAGEQYF
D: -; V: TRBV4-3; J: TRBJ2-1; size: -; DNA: TGCGCCAGCAGCCAAGATCACTTACCGGGACCTTTGTACAATGAGCAGTTCTTC; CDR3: CASSQDHLPGPLYNEQFF
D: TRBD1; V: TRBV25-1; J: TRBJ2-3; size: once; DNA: TGTGCCAGCAGTTTCCGACAGGGCCACACAGATACGCAGTATTTT; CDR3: CASSFRQGHTDTQYF
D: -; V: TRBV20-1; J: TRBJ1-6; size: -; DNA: TGCAGTGTCTTTCGGAATTCACCCCTCCACTTT; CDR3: CSVFRNSPLHF
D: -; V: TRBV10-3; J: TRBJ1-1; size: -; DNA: TGTGCCATCAGTGAGGGTATCGAGGGAGGCACTGAAGCTTTCTTT; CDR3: CAISEGIEGGTEAFF
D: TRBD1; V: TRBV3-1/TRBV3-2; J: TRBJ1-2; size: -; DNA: TGTGCCAGCAGCCGCGGACAGGGTTGGGACTATGGCTACACCTTC; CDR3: CASSRGQGWDYGYTF
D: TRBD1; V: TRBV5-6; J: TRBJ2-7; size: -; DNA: TGTGCCAGCAGCACCTGGGGGACAGGGGGTGGACGCGAGCAGTACTTC; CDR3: CASSTWGTGGGREQYF
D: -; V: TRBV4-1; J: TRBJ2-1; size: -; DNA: TGCGCCAGCAGCCAAGTAATGCACCTAGGCAGTGAGCAGTTCTTC; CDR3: CASSQVMHLGSEQFF
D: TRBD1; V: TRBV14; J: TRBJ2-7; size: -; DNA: TGTGCCAGCAGCCTCCTAGGACAGGGCTCCTACGAGCAGTACTTC; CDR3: CASSLLGQGSYEQYF
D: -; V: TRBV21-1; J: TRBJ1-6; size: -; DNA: TGTGCCAGCAGCAAGGTCCGGGGGCGTAATTCACCCCTCCACTTT; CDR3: CASSKVRGRNSPLHF
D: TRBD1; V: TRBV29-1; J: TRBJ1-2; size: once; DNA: TGCAGCGCAAGAGGGGGCGCGGGCTATGGCTACACCTTC; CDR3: CSARGGAGYGYTF
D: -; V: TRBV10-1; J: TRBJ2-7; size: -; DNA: TGCGCCAGCAGTGAGGACAGTGGGTCCTACGAGCAGTACTTC; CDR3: CASSEDSGSYEQYF
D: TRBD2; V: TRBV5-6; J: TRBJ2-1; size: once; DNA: TGTGCCAGCAGCTTGGGATGGCGGGGGACCGATGAGCAGTTCTTC; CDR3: CASSLGWRGTDEQFF
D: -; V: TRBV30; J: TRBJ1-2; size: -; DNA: TGTGCCTGGAGTGGTTTTGCGGATGGCTACACCTTC; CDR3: CAWSGFADGYTF
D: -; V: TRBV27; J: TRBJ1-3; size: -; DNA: TGTGCCAGCAGTTTATCGATTCCGGGTTTTGGAAACACCATATATTTT; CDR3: CASSLSIPGFGNTIYF
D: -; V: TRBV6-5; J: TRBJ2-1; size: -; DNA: TGTGCCAGCAGTTACTCGTCCGGGGTTTTCTACAATGAGCAGTTCTTC; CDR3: CASSYSSGVFYNEQFF
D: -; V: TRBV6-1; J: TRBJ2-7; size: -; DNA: TGTGCCAGCAGTGAAGGGCAGACACCCATAATGCTTTACGAGCAGTACTTC; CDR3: CASSEGQTPIMLYEQYF
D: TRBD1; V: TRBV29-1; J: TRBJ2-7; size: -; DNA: TGCAGCGTTGCCGGACAGGTCTACGAGCAGTACTTC; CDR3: CSVAGQVYEQYF
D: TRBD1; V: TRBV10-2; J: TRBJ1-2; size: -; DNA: TGCGCCAGCAGGACCCGGACAGGTCTAAACTATGGCTACACCTTC; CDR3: CASRTRTGLNYGYTF
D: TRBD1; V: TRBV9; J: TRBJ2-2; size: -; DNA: TGTGCCAGCAGCCCCCAGGACAGGGAAGACACCGGGGAGCTGTTTTTT; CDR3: CASSPQDREDTGELFF
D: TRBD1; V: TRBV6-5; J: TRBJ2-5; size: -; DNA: TGTGCCAGCAGATACGTTGTCGGGACAGGGGAAGAGACCCAGTACTTC; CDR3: CASRYVVGTGEETQYF
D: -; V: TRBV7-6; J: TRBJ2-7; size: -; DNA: TGTGCCAGCAGCTTAGAGCCTGGAAAAGCCTACGAGCAGTACTTC; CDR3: CASSLEPGKAYEQYF
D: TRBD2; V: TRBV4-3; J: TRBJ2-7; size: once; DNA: TGCGCCAGCAGCCATCGACTAGCGGGGGATCTCCCCTACGAGCAGTACTTC; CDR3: CASSHRLAGDLPYEQYF
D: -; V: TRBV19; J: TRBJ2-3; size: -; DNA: TGTGCCAGTAGTATCGTGGGCAGCCCAATTTCTAGCACAGATACGCAGTATTTT; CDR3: CASSIVGSPISSTDTQYF
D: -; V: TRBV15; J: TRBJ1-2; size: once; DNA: TGTGCCACCAGCAGAGAGGGGGAGGGGAGGTACCGCTACACCTTC; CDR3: CATSREGEGRYRYTF
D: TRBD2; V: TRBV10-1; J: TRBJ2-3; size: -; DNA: TGCGCCAACCCCGATCCGGGACTAGCGGGGCCCGGGGACACAGATACGCAGTATTTT; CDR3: CANPDPGLAGPGDTDTQYF
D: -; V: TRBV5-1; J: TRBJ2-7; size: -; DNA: TGCGCCAGCAGCGACAGCACCTATCTCGAGCAGTACTTC; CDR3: CASSDSTYLEQYF
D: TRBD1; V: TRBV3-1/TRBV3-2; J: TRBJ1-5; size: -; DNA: TGTGCCAGCAGCAACGCGGACAGGGCGAGTCAGCCCCAGCATTTT; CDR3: CASSNADRASQPQHF
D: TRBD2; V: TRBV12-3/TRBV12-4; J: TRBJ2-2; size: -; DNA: TGTGCCAGCAGCTGGACTAGCTCCGGGGAGCTGTTTTTT; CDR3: CASSWTSSGELFF
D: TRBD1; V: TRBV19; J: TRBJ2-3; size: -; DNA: TGTGCCAGTAGGTCGTCCACAGGGGTTTCGGATACGCAGTATTTT; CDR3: CASRSSTGVSDTQYF
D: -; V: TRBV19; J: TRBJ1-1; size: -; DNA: TGTGCCAGTACACTTCTCTCGCGCGGGAACACTGAAGCTTTCTTT; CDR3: CASTLLSRGNTEAFF
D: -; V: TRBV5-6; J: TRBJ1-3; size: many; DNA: TGTGCCAGCAGCTTGTTGGTGGACGGGCGCTCTGGAAACACCATATATTTT; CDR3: CASSLLVDGRSGNTIYF
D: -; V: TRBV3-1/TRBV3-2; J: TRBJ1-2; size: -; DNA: TGTGCCAGCAGCCAAGAGCCCGGGGACACCTGCTATGGCTACACCTTC; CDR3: CASSQEPGDTCYGYTF
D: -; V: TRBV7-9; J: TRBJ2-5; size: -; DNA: TGTGCCAGCAGGCTAGTAACGGGGAAGGGGGAGACCCAGTACTTC; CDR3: CASRLVTGKGETQYF
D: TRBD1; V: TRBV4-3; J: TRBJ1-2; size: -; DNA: TGCGCCAGCAGCCAAGTTACAGGGGGGACCTATGGCTACACCTTC; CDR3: CASSQVTGGTYGYTF
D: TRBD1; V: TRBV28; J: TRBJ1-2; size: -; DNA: TGTGCCAGCACCCAGGGGGCTTTCCTCGGCTACACCTTC; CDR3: CASTQGAFLGYTF
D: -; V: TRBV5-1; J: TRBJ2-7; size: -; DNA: TGCGCCAGCAGCTTGGGGCTCCCCGCGGTTTTCCAGCAGTACTTC; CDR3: CASSLGLPAVFQQYF
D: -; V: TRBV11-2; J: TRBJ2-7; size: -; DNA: TGTGCCAGCAGCGTGACAGCTTACGAGCAGTACTTC; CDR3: CASSVTAYEQYF
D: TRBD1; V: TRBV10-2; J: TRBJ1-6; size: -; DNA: TGCGCCAGCAGGTCTAACAGGGGTGGAAATTCACCCCTCCACTTT; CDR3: CASRSNRGGNSPLHF
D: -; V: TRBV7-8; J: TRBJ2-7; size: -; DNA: TGTGCCAGCAGCCCTGCCTACGAGCAGTACTTC; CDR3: CASSPAYEQYF
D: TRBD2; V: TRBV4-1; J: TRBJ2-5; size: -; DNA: TGCGCCAGCAGCCAAGTGGGACTAGCGGGTCAAGAGACCCAGTACTTC; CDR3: CASSQVGLAGQETQYF
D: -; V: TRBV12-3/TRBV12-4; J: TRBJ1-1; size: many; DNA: TGTGCCAGCAGTTATGCCCCGGGTTCTGAAGCTTTCTTT; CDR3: CASSYAPGSEAFF
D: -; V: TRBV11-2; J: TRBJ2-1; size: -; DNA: TGTGCCAGCACCAGTGGGGGGTCCTTCGGGAATGAGCAGTTCTTC; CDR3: CASTSGGSFGNEQFF
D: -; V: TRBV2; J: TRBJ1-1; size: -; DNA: TGTGCCAGCAGTGGGGTTGTCACTGAAGCTTTCTTT; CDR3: CASSGVVTEAFF